This TCR beta chain was retrieved from a study of cytomegalovirus exposure and HLA in healthy donors. Findings and caveats of the study: The authors later linked a missense DCLRE1C variant to TCR beta V- and J-gene trimming. The study designated 150 or so TCR beta chains cytomegalovirus-associated.

Concerning this clone: Antigen unknown.

Researchers ran the PCR with 60 Vbeta and 13 Jbeta primers. In the original processing: Later analysis identified tens of millions of unique TCR beta chains, 9 million to 13 million shared. Sequenced by immunoSEQ multiplex PCR; TCRdb stores in-frame clones only, minus some. V, J and clone size reflect that table, while D and trimming were determined from the DNA. The sample records some 190,000 clones, 75% to 85% being singletons. Healthy individuals who donated bone marrow served as the donors. The sequence came from a man between 18 and 35 years old in good health and CMV-seronegative. Material for sequencing was PBMCs.

The CDR3 DNA reads as TGCAGTGCTAGGTTGACAGGGGGTGCTTTCTTT. This sequence encodes CSARLTGGAFF. V is TRBV20-1 and J is TRBJ1-1, with TRBD1 matching over 9 bases. V lost 3 bases, J lost 11 bases, and 4 bases stayed unmatched. Germline V gene data show CDR1 as DFQATT and CDR2 as SNEGSKA (reference sequence). The CDR3 has 11 amino acids.